Reported below is one T cell receptor (beta chain). This sample is part of a study of cytomegalovirus exposure and HLA in healthy donors. 13 Jbeta primers and 60 Vbeta primers were used for the PCR. TCRdb's copy holds only in-frame clones and misses some; the assay was immunoSEQ multiplex PCR. The profile covers roughly 130,000 clones, with over 60% appearing a single time and over 0.9% taken by the ten largest. The trim removed 5 bases at V and 2 bases at J, leaving 4 bases unmatched. Germline V gene data show CDR1 as SGHRS and CDR2 as YFSETQ. CDR3 size: 15 residues. The clonotype originates from a human donor in good health. The J gene is TRBJ2-5, the V gene TRBV5-1, with 12 bases fitting TRBD2. Input material: PBMCs. In DNA form, the CDR3 reads TGCGCCAGCAGGGAGGGGACTAGCGGGCAAGAGACCCAGTACTTC. This translates into CASREGTSGQETQYF.